The 30 T cell receptor beta chains presented below share a single source sample, sequenced in a study of Tregs in tolerant kidney transplant recipients. Sequencing used immunoSEQ multiplex PCR; TCRdb keeps in-frame clones, though not all of them. The sample lists about 110,000 clones, 90% seen once, with more than 0.3% in the top ten. Sequencing used CD4+ T cells from blood, obtained before the transplant. Receptors originate from a human donor who received a combined kidney and bone marrow transplant.

The rearrangement joins TRBV4-1 to TRBJ2-7, with D unresolved. CDR3 length: 13 amino acids. V was cut by 0 bases and J by 4 bases, with 7 bases left in between. Germline CDR1 and CDR2: MGHRA and YSYEKL. The CDR3 here is CASSQDGRYEQYF. In DNA form, the CDR3 reads TGCGCCAGCAGCCAAGATGGGCGATACGAGCAGTACTTC.

The CDR3 DNA reads as TGTGCCAGCAGTGATCAGCCGGCTGGGGCCTATGGCTACACCTTC. Protein product: CASSDQPAGAYGYTF. The J gene is TRBJ1-2, the V gene TRBV25-1; perhaps TRBD1 as D (5 bases). The CDR3 is 15 residues long. The germline V and J ends were trimmed by 3 bases and 4 bases, with 15 bases remaining between them. Per the germline V gene, CDR1 is MGHDK and CDR2 is SYGVNS.

The chain joins TRBV27 to TRBJ2-7, with D perhaps TRBD1 (6 bases). The germline gives CDR1 MNHEY, CDR2 SMNVEV (reference sequence). CDR3 length equals 14 residues. Trimming shortened V by 7 bases and J by 3 bases, and 16 bases separated the two germline ends. The CDR3 sequence is CASMEQGILYEQYF. CDR3 coding DNA: TGTGCCAGCATGGAACAGGGCATTCTCTACGAGCAGTACTTC.

This rearrangement joins TRBV7-8 to TRBJ1-3; D not certain. V was pared by 1 base and J by 6 bases, with 10 bases between. Germline CDR1 and CDR2: SGHVS and FQNEAQ. The length of the CDR3 is 14 residues. The CDR3 DNA follows: TGTGCCAGCAGCTTAGGGCGGGTTGAAAACACCATATATTTT. Protein product: CASSLGRVENTIYF.

V usage is TRBV5-6 and J usage is TRBJ2-5; weak D call: TRBD1 (6 bases). The CDR3 totals 17 residues. CDR1 SGHDT and CDR2 YYEEEE come from the germline V gene. The V and J ends lost 4 bases and 5 bases respectively, with 24 bases between them. CDR3 sequence reads: CASSRYVVVGAAETQYF. The CDR3 coding sequence is TGTGCCAGCAGCCGATACGTAGTGGTGGGGGCGGCGGAGACCCAGTACTTC.

This chain connects TRBV30 to TRBJ1-2, with D possibly TRBD1 on 5 matching bases. Per the germline V gene, CDR1 is GTSNPN and CDR2 is SVGIG (reference sequence). V was pared by 8 bases and J by 3 bases, with 13 bases between. The CDR3 covers 12 residues. CDR3 nucleotides: TGTGCCAGGATGGGGGGAGACTATGGCTACACCTTC. Translating it yields CARMGGDYGYTF.

The J gene is TRBJ2-7, the V gene TRBV29-1; D possibly corresponds to TRBD2 (5 bases). CDR1 is SQVTM and CDR2 is ANQGSEA in the germline V gene. The length of the CDR3 is 16 residues. With 7 bases removed from V and 7 bases from J, the gap between germline ends came to 29 bases. The CDR3 coding sequence is TGCAGCGACCTCGTTTCAGAGGGCAGCCCGATGGGGGAGCAGTACTTC. Encoded protein: CSDLVSEGSPMGEQYF.

The CDR3 protein is CAWSVRRLAGGEEQFF. CDR3 sequence (DNA): TGTGCCTGGAGTGTAAGAAGACTAGCGGGGGGGGAGGAGCAGTTCTTC. J is TRBJ2-1 and V is TRBV30; 14 nucleotides agree with TRBD2. Trimming removed 0 bases from V and 10 bases from J; junction bases left unmatched: 8. This CDR3 has 16 amino acids. The germline gives CDR1 GTSNPN, CDR2 SVGIG (reference sequence).

This clone showed up just once. V usage is TRBV7-6 and J usage is TRBJ1-1; 8 positions match TRBD1. The junction had 1 base not matched to a gene; V was cut back by 4 bases and J by 0 bases. In germline, CDR1 is SGHVS, CDR2 FNYEAQ. The CDR3 runs 14 residues. In DNA, the CDR3 is TGTGCCAGCAGCTCACAGGGGGTGAACACTGAAGCTTTCTTT. Encoded protein: CASSSQGVNTEAFF.

The chain combines TRBV5-4 with TRBJ2-1; the match to TRBD1 covers 10 bases. Germline CDR1 is SGHNT and CDR2 is YYREEE (reference sequence). This CDR3 spans 16 amino acids. The junction had 13 bases not matched to a gene; V was cut back by 4 bases and J by 9 bases. Here the CDR3 reads CASSPKTGTGAPEQFF. The CDR3 DNA follows: TGTGCCAGCAGCCCCAAAACCGGGACAGGGGCCCCTGAGCAGTTCTTC. Looking up the rest from reference TRBV5-4 and TRBJ2-1 gives the full variable domain: ETGVTQSPTHLIKTRGQQVTLRCSSQSGHNTVSWYQQALGQGPQFIFQYYREEENGRGNFPPRFSGLQFPNYSSELNVNALELDDSALYLCASSPKTGTGAPEQFFGPGTRLTVL.

V and J are TRBV28 and TRBJ2-2, with D tentatively TRBD2 (6 bases). CDR3 length: 14 amino acids. With 10 bases removed from V and 0 bases from J, the gap between germline ends came to 12 bases. Germline loops: CDR1 MDHEN, CDR2 SYDVKM. The CDR3 region has the DNA TGTGCCACCGAACGCGGGGCGAACACCGGGGAGCTGTTTTTT. Protein sequence: CATERGANTGELFF. The whole variable domain, remainder taken from reference TRBV28 and TRBJ2-2, is DVKVTQSSRYLVKRTGEKVFLECVQDMDHENMFWYRQDPGLGLRLIYFSYDVKMKEKGDIPEGYSVSREKKERFSLILESASTNQTSMYLCATERGANTGELFFGEGSRLTVL.

The V call is TRBV15, the J call TRBJ2-3, with 10 bases lining up with TRBD2. V was pared by 0 bases and J by 3 bases, with 0 bases of the junction left unmatched. The CDR3 has 15 residues. Per the germline V gene, CDR1 is LNHNV and CDR2 is YYDKDF (reference sequence). The CDR3 bases are TGTGCCACCAGCAGAGAACTAGCGGGGACAGATACGCAGTATTTT. This gives the protein CATSRELAGTDTQYF.

This clone occurred a few times. The gene calls are TRBV18 and TRBJ1-5, with D perhaps matching TRBD1 (6 bases). CDR3 length equals 16 residues. Germline CDR1 KGHSH, CDR2 LQKENI. The V end lost 5 bases, the J end lost 0 bases, and 14 bases lay between the germline ends. DNA of the CDR3: TGTGCCAGCTCATTACAGGGTAGGGATAGCAATCAGCCCCAGCATTTT. Translating gives CASSLQGRDSNQPQHF. The variable domain in full, completed from reference TRBV18 and TRBJ1-5, reads NAGVMQNPRHLVRRRGQEARLRCSPMKGHSHVYWYRQLPEEGLKFMVYLQKENIIDESGMPKERFSAEFPKEGPSILRIQQVVRGDSAAYFCASSLQGRDSNQPQHFGDGTRLSIL.

The chain is built from TRBV7-8 and TRBJ1-1; D possibly corresponds to TRBD1 (5 bases). This CDR3 has 14 residues. V shed 1 base and J shed 1 base, with 7 bases lying between them. Germline CDR1 is SGHVS and CDR2 is FQNEAQ. The CDR3, as DNA: TGTGCCAGCAGCTTAGGGCAGGGGAACACTGAAGCTTTCTTT. It is translated as CASSLGQGNTEAFF.

The chain employs TRBV5-5 and TRBJ1-3, with 7 bases matching TRBD1. The CDR3 covers 16 residues. The J segment lost 0 bases and the V segment lost 0 bases, leaving 3 bases of the junction unmatched. From germline, CDR1 is SGHKS and CDR2 YYEKEE (reference sequence). The CDR3 DNA reads TGTGCCAGCAGCTTGGTAGACAGGGTCTCTGGAAACACCATATATTTT. It codes for CASSLVDRVSGNTIYF.

V and J are TRBV19 and TRBJ2-7, with TRBD2 matching 9 bases. V dropped 6 bases and J dropped 5; count of bases not matched to a gene: 14. CDR1 is LNHDA and CDR2 is SQIVND in the germline V gene (reference sequence). This CDR3 contains 16 residues. CDR3 in amino acids: CASSPKSAGGAHEQYF. CDR3 DNA: TGTGCCAGTAGCCCCAAGTCGGCGGGGGGGGCCCACGAGCAGTACTTC.

V is TRBV10-2 and J is TRBJ2-5; the match to TRBD2 covers 10 bases. Germline V gives CDR1 WSHSY, CDR2 SAAADI. Losses at the gene ends were 8 bases for V and 0 bases for J; bases not matched to a gene: 12. The CDR3 consists of 17 residues. CDR3: CASRGGLAGAYQETQYF. The DNA of the CDR3 is TGCGCCAGCCGTGGGGGGCTAGCGGGGGCGTACCAAGAGACCCAGTACTTC.

The chain combines TRBV11-3 with TRBJ2-7, with 12 bases identical to TRBD2. The V and J ends lost 5 bases and 6 bases, in that order; junction bases with no gene match: 2. Germline-derived CDR1 and CDR2 are SGHNT and YENEEA. This CDR3 has 13 residues. CDR3 sequence reads: CASSQLAGGEQYF. For the CDR3, the DNA is TGTGCCAGCAGCCAACTAGCGGGAGGCGAGCAGTACTTC.

This sequence joins TRBV29-1 and TRBJ2-1; D possibly corresponds to TRBD1 (5 bases). Trimming took off 7 bases at V and 6 bases at J, with 16 bases between the two ends. CDR1 SQVTM and CDR2 ANQGSEA come from the germline V gene. This CDR3 contains 13 residues. CDR3 sequence: CSADPGQINEQFF. The CDR3 bases are TGCAGCGCAGACCCCGGACAAATCAATGAGCAGTTCTTC.

This chain joins TRBV27 and TRBJ2-7; a weak D match, TRBD1 (6 bases). With 6 bases removed from V and 5 bases from J, the gap between germline ends came to 17 bases. The CDR3 loop spans 14 amino acids. Per the germline V gene, CDR1 is MNHEY and CDR2 is SMNVEV (reference sequence). The CDR3 region has the DNA TGTGCCAGCAGCCACCGACAGGCGCGGCACGAGCAGTACTTC. Protein: CASSHRQARHEQYF.

This chain links TRBV19 with TRBJ1-2, with D tentatively TRBD1 (5 bases). The length of the CDR3 is 14 residues. CDR1 LNHDA and CDR2 SQIVND come from the germline V gene (reference sequence). The ends were cut back, 3 bases at V and 5 bases at J, with 13 bases in the middle. The CDR3 sequence is CASSIKVAGYGYTF. CDR3 nucleotide sequence: TGTGCCAGTAGTATCAAGGTGGCAGGGTATGGCTACACCTTC.

The chain combines TRBV4-3 with TRBJ1-3; D gene uncertain. The germline V and J ends were trimmed by 0 bases and 6 bases, with 12 bases remaining between them. This CDR3 spans 15 amino acids. Germline loops: CDR1 LGHNA, CDR2 YSLEER. CDR3 nucleotide sequence: TGCGCCAGCAGCCAAGATTTTCAACAGACAAACACCATATATTTT. This gives the protein CASSQDFQQTNTIYF.

This chain uses TRBV25-1 with TRBJ1-3; TRBD1 agrees at 8 bases. The CDR3 loop spans 14 amino acids. Unmatched junction bases numbered 7, after V lost 5 bases and J lost 7 bases. Germline V CDR1 and CDR2: MGHDK, SYGVNS. CDR3: CASSPQGAANTIYF. CDR3 nucleotide sequence: TGTGCCAGCAGTCCCCAGGGGGCGGCGAACACCATATATTTT.

This chain joins TRBV19 and TRBJ1-1; TRBD1 is a possible D gene (5 bases). The CDR3 length is 14 residues. Trimming stripped 3 bases from V and 1 base from J, with 9 bases between. Germline V gene data show CDR1 as LNHDA and CDR2 as SQIVND (reference sequence). The CDR3 sequence: CASSIEGANTEAFF. The DNA of the CDR3 is TGTGCCAGTAGTATTGAAGGGGCGAACACTGAAGCTTTCTTT.

The CDR3 loop reads CASSPRSSGEETQYF. The CDR3 DNA follows: TGCGCCAGCAGCCCCCGGAGTAGCGGCGAGGAGACCCAGTACTTC. The chain recombines TRBV4-1 with TRBJ2-5, with a tentative D call TRBD2 (6 bases). Germline lookup yields CDR1 MGHRA and CDR2 YSYEKL. This CDR3 comprises 15 residues. The germline V and J ends were trimmed by 4 bases and 5 bases, with 17 bases remaining between them.

The CDR3 spells CATTGGPNTEAFF. The CDR3 nucleotides are TGCGCCACCACAGGGGGCCCGAACACTGAAGCTTTCTTT. This chain links TRBV5-1 with TRBJ1-1; 9 positions match TRBD1. Germline values: CDR1 SGHRS, CDR2 YFSETQ. V lost 9 bases and J lost 1; bases outside the gene matches: 4. This CDR3 has 13 amino acids.

In its sample, this clone was seen once. This rearrangement joins TRBV11-3 to TRBJ1-2; a weak D match, TRBD1 (5 bases). The CDR3 consists of 13 residues. Germline CDR1 and CDR2: SGHNT and YENEEA. V was trimmed by 5 bases and J by 8 bases, leaving 15 bases between them. This CDR3 is CASSGRGGDGYTF. CDR3 nucleotide sequence: TGTGCCAGCAGCGGACGGGGAGGGGACGGCTACACCTTC.

The V gene is TRBV5-1, the J gene TRBJ2-7; 9 bases are shared with TRBD2. The CDR3 runs to 15 residues. CDR1 is SGHRS and CDR2 is YFSETQ in the germline V gene. After removal of 1 base from V and 3 bases from J, the junction contained 5 bases not matched to a gene. The CDR3 loop is CASSLQRGVLYEQYF. DNA for the CDR3: TGCGCCAGCAGCTTGCAGCGGGGGGTCCTCTACGAGCAGTACTTC.

V and J are TRBV5-1 and TRBJ2-3, with 8 bases lining up with TRBD1. Per the germline V gene, CDR1 is SGHRS and CDR2 is YFSETQ. The CDR3 has 16 residues. The V and J ends lost 0 bases and 6 bases, in that order; junction bases with no gene match: 9. The CDR3, as DNA: TGCGCCAGCAGCTTGGAGGTGACAGGGGTTCGGGATACGCAGTATTTT. Translated, it gives CASSLEVTGVRDTQYF.

The chain uses TRBV27 and TRBJ2-2, with a possible D match to TRBD2 (6 bases). CDR3 size: 19 residues. Germline CDR1 and CDR2: MNHEY and SMNVEV (reference sequence). V was clipped by 6 bases and J by 4 bases, with 27 bases between them. The CDR3 DNA reads TGTGCCAGCAGACAAATGACAGTAGGAGGGACGTGGGGCACCGGGGAGCTGTTTTTT. Translation gives CASRQMTVGGTWGTGELFF.